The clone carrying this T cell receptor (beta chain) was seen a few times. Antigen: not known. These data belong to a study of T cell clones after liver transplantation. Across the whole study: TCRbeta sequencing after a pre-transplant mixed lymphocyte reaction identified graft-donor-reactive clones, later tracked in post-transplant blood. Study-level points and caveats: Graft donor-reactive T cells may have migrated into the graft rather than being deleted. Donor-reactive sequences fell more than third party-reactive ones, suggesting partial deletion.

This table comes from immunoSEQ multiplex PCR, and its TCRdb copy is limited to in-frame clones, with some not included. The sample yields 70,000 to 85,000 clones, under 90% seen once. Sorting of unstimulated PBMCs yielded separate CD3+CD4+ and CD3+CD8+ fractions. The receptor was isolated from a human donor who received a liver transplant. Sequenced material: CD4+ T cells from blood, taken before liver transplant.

CDR3 residues: CASSTGQGVGEQFF. CDR3 sequence (DNA): TGCGCCAGCAGCACGGGACAGGGGGTAGGTGAGCAGTTCTTC. V gene TRBV5-1 combines with J gene TRBJ2-1; 11 positions match TRBD1. Trimming at V came to 4 bases and at J to 9 bases, leaving 6 bases not matched to a gene. The CDR3 runs to 14 residues. The germline CDR1 and CDR2 sequences are SGHRS and YFSETQ.